This T cell receptor beta chain was captured in a study of blood T cell repertoires in COVID-19 (dated by TCRdb to about 2020). Some background on the complete study: The collaborator samples originated in the United States, Italy and Spain and spanned the acute and convalescent phases of COVID-19. The material from the prospective study consisted of cDNA or gDNA derived from T cells, B-cell-depleted T cells, or PBMCs. The dataset comprised deeply sampled blood TCRbeta repertoires from subjects exposed to, actively infected with, or recovered from COVID-19. The repertoires were released in a freely available public database intended as a resource for research on the immune response to SARS-CoV-2. The samples were drawn from the first 160 participants of the ongoing ImmuneRACE study and from roughly 1,300 subjects provided by 6 global collaborators. Sample metadata almost always included a de-identified subject ID, COVID-19 status, age in years and sex. HLA class I and class II types, where available, came from metadata supplied by the sample provider rather than from assay-based typing. Beyond this particular receptor, the publication reports: How much clinical and demographic metadata was included differed by source and by participant, and the metadata was provided uncurated.

The germline V gene gives CDR1 as SGDLS and CDR2 as YYNGEE. V is trimmed back by 0 bases and J by 2 bases, and the junction contains 3 bases that no gene match accounts for. The CDR3, cysteine through phenylalanine, is 16 amino acids long. The entry retains the CDR3 DNA only, 48 bases that are in frame from base 1. TCRbeta CDR3 regions were amplified from genomic DNA by means of the immunoSEQ Assay, a bias-controlled multiplex PCR. From the authors' description of their analysis: The number of nucleated cells in each sample was estimated from the amplification of reference gene primers within the assay. To quantify the absolute abundance of each unique TCRbeta CDR3 rearrangement, sequence reads were collapsed and filtered. For each sample, productive Simpson clonality was calculated as the square root of Simpson's diversity index over productive rearrangements. Drawn from immuneACCESS, this table holds only the in-frame rearrangements with V and J called that TCRdb kept. Clones are partly lost; checked studies trace under half to an unresolved V gene and leave the rest unexplained. The DNA gave D and trimming, while V, J and clone size come from that table. This sample gives under 250,000 clones in total; roughly 84% of them show up just once. Over 2.5% of the sample is in the top ten clones.

A second Seattle source provided samples from volunteer blood donors who had recovered from COVID-19. Each collaborating institution followed its own protocols to collect whole blood in K2EDTA tubes. Collaborator samples were shipped for TCRbeta analysis as frozen whole blood, isolated PBMCs, or DNA extracted from either sample type. Remarks on this clone: Its cognate antigen has yet to be identified. It has no much larger one-base neighbor in the sample; base qualities were not kept.

The V and J genes are TRBV9 and TRBJ1-5; a stretch of 9 junction bases matches TRBD1. Sequencing was done on a sample of peripheral blood. This sequence was found in a man aged 45-65 years who had recovered from COVID-19. CDR3 region: CASSVEGTGRNQPQHF. The DNA is TGTGCCAGCAGCGTAGAGGGGACAGGGCGCAATCAGCCCCAGCATTTT. The CDR3 plus the reference TRBV9 and TRBJ1-5 genes for the other parts give the full variable domain: DSGVTQTPKHLITATGQRVTLRCSPRSGDLSVYWYQQSLDQGLQFLIQYYNGEERAKGNILERFSAQQFPDLHSELNLSSLELGDSALYFCASSVEGTGRNQPQHFGDGTRLSIL.